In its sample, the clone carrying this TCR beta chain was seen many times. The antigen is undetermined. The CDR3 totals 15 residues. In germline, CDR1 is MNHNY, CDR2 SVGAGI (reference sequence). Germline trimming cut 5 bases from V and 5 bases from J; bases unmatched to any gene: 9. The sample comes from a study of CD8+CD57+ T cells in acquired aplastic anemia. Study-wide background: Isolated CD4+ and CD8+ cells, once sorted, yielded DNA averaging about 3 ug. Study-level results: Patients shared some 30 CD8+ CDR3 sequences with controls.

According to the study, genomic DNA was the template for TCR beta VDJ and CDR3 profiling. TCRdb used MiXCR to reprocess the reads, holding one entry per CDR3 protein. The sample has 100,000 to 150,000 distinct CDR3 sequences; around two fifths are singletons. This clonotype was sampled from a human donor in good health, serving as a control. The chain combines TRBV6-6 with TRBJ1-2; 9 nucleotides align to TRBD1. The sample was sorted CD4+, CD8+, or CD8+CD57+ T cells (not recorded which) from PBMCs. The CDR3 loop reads CASSTGTGRKYGYTF. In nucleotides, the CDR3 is TGTGCCAGCAGTACCGGGACAGGGAGGAAATATGGCTACACCTTC.